The next 22 T cell receptor beta chains were all read from a single sample in a study of patients and donors after allogeneic stem cell transplantation. TCRdb fed the RT-PCR reads into MiXCR, producing one record per CDR3 protein. This sample has around 170,000 distinct CDR3 sequences; 24% occur once, and the top ten carry roughly a quarter. The sequencing input was blood, either unsorted or a sorted T cell fraction (not recorded which). The receptor source for this set is a human donor who was either an allogeneic HSCT recipient or a stem cell or donor lymphocyte infusion donor (not recorded which). It is not recorded whose cells these are; they may come from a transplant donor.

This clonotype was seen a handful of times. The chain has TRBV6-6 and TRBJ1-1; D is unresolved. Germline CDR1 and CDR2: MNHNY and SVGAGI (reference sequence). V was trimmed by 5 bases and J by 8 bases, leaving 15 bases between them. The CDR3 covers 13 residues. CDR3 sequence (DNA): TGTGCCAGCAGTCCCTCCCCGCAGATCGAAGCTTTCTTT. This translates into CASSPSPQIEAFF.

V is TRBV7-7 and J is TRBJ2-1, with TRBD1 matching over 7 bases. The CDR3 runs to 15 residues. Germline values: CDR1 SSHAT, CDR2 FNYEAQ (reference sequence). V shed 1 base and J 5 bases; nucleotides not matched to a gene: 5. CDR3 bases: TGTGCCAGCAGCTTAGATTCAGGGACAGACAATGAGCAGTTCTTC. It is translated as CASSLDSGTDNEQFF.

In DNA form, the CDR3 reads TGTGCCAGCAGCCAACTCCAGGTCAGATTGAGCTCCTACGAGCAGTACTTC. Translated, it gives CASSQLQVRLSSYEQYF. The rearrangement links TRBV16 to TRBJ2-7, with D uncertain. The CDR3 length is 17 residues. V was clipped by 2 bases and J by 0 bases, with 17 bases between them. In germline, CDR1 is KGHSY, CDR2 FQNENV.

The chain employs TRBV12-5 and TRBJ2-7; maybe TRBD1 (6 bases). The germline V gene encodes CDR1 LGHNT and CDR2 FRNRAP. Deletions cut 1 base from V and 2 bases from J, with 15 bases between. There are 16 residues in the CDR3. CDR3 residues: CASGLAPGTRAYEQYF. CDR3 DNA: TGTGCTAGTGGTTTGGCTCCCGGGACAAGGGCCTACGAGCAGTACTTC.

The chain employs TRBV6-1 and TRBJ1-1, with D hard to call. CDR1 and CDR2 from the germline V gene are MNHNS and SASEGT. The CDR3 has 12 residues. V lost 7 bases and J 3 bases, leaving 9 bases between the germline ends. CDR3 nucleotide sequence: TGTGCCAGCATTCGGCAGTACACTGAAGCTTTCTTT. Encoded protein: CASIRQYTEAFF.

J is TRBJ2-7 and V is TRBV20-1; TRBD2 might be the D (5 bases). CDR1 DFQATT and CDR2 SNEGSKA come from the germline V gene (reference sequence). This CDR3 is built from 13 residues. The germline V and J ends were trimmed by 6 bases and 0 bases, with 12 bases remaining between them. The CDR3 loop is CSATGSASYEQYF. The CDR3 DNA follows: TGCAGTGCCACGGGTAGCGCCTCCTACGAGCAGTACTTC.

The table lists this clonotype with a few counts. The chain uses TRBV14 and TRBJ2-7; D not resolved. Germline CDR1 and CDR2: SGHDN and FVKESK. The CDR3 is made up of 12 amino acids. The V end lost 4 bases, the J end lost 6 bases, and 10 bases lay between the germline ends. The CDR3 DNA sequence: TGTGCCAGCAGCCGTATTCATCCCGAGCAGTACTTC. Protein product: CASSRIHPEQYF. The full variable domain, with the rest looked up from reference TRBV14 and TRBJ2-7, is EAGVTQFPSHSVIEKGQTVTLRCDPISGHDNLYWYRRVMGKEIKFLLHFVKESKQDESGMPNNRFLAERTGGTYSTLKVQPAELEDSGVYFCASSRIHPEQYFGPGTRLTVT.

This chain links TRBV14 with TRBJ2-1, with unresolved D. The CDR3 covers 16 residues. The V end was cut by 2 bases, the J end by 5 bases, with 16 bases between. Per germline, CDR1 SGHDN and CDR2 FVKESK. The CDR3 sequence is CASSQHPPTFNNEQFF. The CDR3 nucleotides read TGTGCCAGCAGCCAACATCCACCGACCTTCAACAATGAGCAGTTCTTC. The whole variable domain, filled in from reference TRBV14 and TRBJ2-1, reads EAGVTQFPSHSVIEKGQTVTLRCDPISGHDNLYWYRRVMGKEIKFLLHFVKESKQDESGMPNNRFLAERTGGTYSTLKVQPAELEDSGVYFCASSQHPPTFNNEQFFGPGTRLTVL.

The V and J genes are TRBV11-2 and TRBJ2-3; perhaps D is TRBD1 or TRBD2 (5 bases each). CDR3 length: 17 residues. Trimming pared 1 base from V and 6 bases from J, leaving 20 bases between. Per germline, CDR1 SGHAT and CDR2 FQNNGV. In nucleotides, the CDR3 is TGTGCCAGCAGCTTAGCCACCCTGGGAGAGTGGGGGGATACGCAGTATTTT. Translated, it gives CASSLATLGEWGDTQYF.

The chain uses TRBV6-6 and TRBJ2-3; possibly TRBD1 for D (6 bases). This CDR3 region has 17 residues. Trimming stripped 0 bases from V and 1 base from J, with 14 bases between. Germline loops: CDR1 MNHNY, CDR2 SVGAGI (reference sequence). The CDR3 loop reads CASSYSARGFGTDTQYF. CDR3 nucleotide sequence: TGTGCCAGCAGTTACTCGGCCAGGGGCTTTGGCACAGATACGCAGTATTTT.

There are a few counts of this clonotype. The CDR3 spells CASSLGRNEQFF. In nucleotides, the CDR3 is TGTGCCAGCAGTTTGGGAAGGAATGAGCAGTTCTTC. The rearrangement uses TRBV12-3 or TRBV12-4 and TRBJ2-1; D unclear. V gave up 3 bases and J gave up 7 bases, with 7 bases separating them. This CDR3 contains 12 residues.

This clonotype has a single count. The chain carries TRBV2 and TRBJ2-7, with D unclear. Trimming took 6 bases from V and 4 from J, leaving 16 bases between them. The CDR3 covers 14 residues. CDR1 SNHLY and CDR2 FYNNEI come from the germline V gene. For the CDR3, the DNA is TGTGCCAGCAGGTCGGAGCGCCTCGGGTACGAGCAGTACTTC. This translates into CASRSERLGYEQYF.

The chain carries TRBV7-2 and TRBJ2-5; 9 bases match TRBD1. Per the germline V gene, CDR1 is SGHTA and CDR2 is FQGNSA. This CDR3 contains 15 residues. Trimming cost V 0 bases and J 5 bases; bases outside gene matches: 4. CDR3 in amino acids: CASSLAGQGWETQYF. The DNA of the CDR3 is TGTGCCAGCAGCTTAGCGGGACAGGGATGGGAGACCCAGTACTTC.

This clonotype has only a few counts. V is TRBV7-2 and J is TRBJ1-5; TRBD1 matches 7 bases. Germline V gene lookup returns CDR1 SGHTA and CDR2 FQGNSA. This CDR3 spans 15 amino acids. Losses at the gene ends were 1 base for V and 6 bases for J; bases not matched to a gene: 6. CDR3 sequence reads: CASSLDVTGFQPQHF. The CDR3 DNA sequence: TGTGCCAGCAGCTTAGATGTGACAGGGTTTCAGCCCCAGCATTTT.

This clonotype came up a few times. This chain joins TRBV19 and TRBJ1-4; 7 bases match TRBD1. Looked up from germline, CDR1 is LNHDA and CDR2 is SQIVND (reference sequence). This CDR3 has 16 amino acids. V lost 6 bases and J lost 0; bases outside the gene matches: 7. CDR3 amino acids: CASRRTGRATNEKLFF. CDR3 DNA: TGTGCCAGTAGACGGACAGGCCGAGCAACTAATGAAAAACTGTTTTTT.

As concerns this clonotype: Compared with germline, one end of the junction differs, possibly owing to a read error. V gene TRBV12-3 or TRBV12-4 combines with J gene TRBJ2-1; TRBD2 matches at 11 bases. CDR3 length: 11 residues. CDR3: CASSLGLAGIF. CDR3 DNA sequence: TGTGCCAGCAGTTTAGGACTAGCGGGGATCTTC.

This clonotype was picked up a small number of times. The junction departs from the called germline gene at one end, perhaps through a read error. The chain couples TRBV5-1 to TRBJ2-2; D unclear. The CDR3 is 11 residues long. CDR1 is SGHRS, CDR2 YFSETQ, per germline. CDR3 region: CASSLAGELFF. In DNA, the CDR3 is TGTGCCAGCAGCTTAGCCGGGGAGCTGTTTTTT.

The rearrangement uses TRBV15 and TRBJ2-1, with TRBD2 as a possible D gene (5 bases). This CDR3 is 14 amino acids long. Germline V gene data show CDR1 as LNHNV and CDR2 as YYDKDF (reference sequence). The V end was cut by 2 bases, the J end by 6 bases, with 11 bases between. The DNA for the CDR3 is TGTGCCACCAGCAGATCTTCTGGACTCAATGAGCAGTTCTTC. Translating it yields CATSRSSGLNEQFF.

This clonotype was seen repeatedly, ten times or more. The chain is built from TRBV12-5 and TRBJ1-1, with 7 bases aligning to TRBD1. The V and J ends lost 5 bases and 5 bases, in that order; junction bases with no gene match: 8. Per germline, CDR1 LGHNT and CDR2 FRNRAP. The CDR3 spans 14 residues. For the CDR3, the DNA is TGTGCTAGTGGTCCCCCGACAGGGTTTACTGAAGCTTTCTTT. It specifies CASGPPTGFTEAFF. Full variable domain (outside the CDR3, taken from reference TRBV12-5 and TRBJ1-1): DARVTQTPRHKVTEMGQEVTMRCQPILGHNTVFWYRQTMMQGLELLAYFRNRAPLDDSGMPKDRFSAEMPDATLATLKIQPSEPRDSAVYFCASGPPTGFTEAFFGQGTRLTVV.

This clonotype turned up a few times. The chain is built from TRBV4-1 and TRBJ2-2; D possibly corresponds to TRBD2 (7 bases). V lost 4 bases and J lost 8, with 17 bases in between. The CDR3 covers 15 residues. Germline V gene data show CDR1 as MGHRA and CDR2 as YSYEKL. The CDR3 nucleotides are TGCGCCAGCAGCCCCTTCGGGGGGCGAGCGGGGGAGCTGTTTTTT. It is translated as CASSPFGGRAGELFF.

This clonotype has only a few counts. J is TRBJ1-6 and V is TRBV12-3 or TRBV12-4, with a weak D call TRBD1 (5 bases). The V and J ends lost 4 bases and 6 bases respectively, with 13 bases between them. The CDR3 is made up of 15 amino acids. In DNA, the CDR3 is TGTGCCAGCAGTTCGGCGGGACTCAGTAATTCACCCCTCCACTTT. Translating it yields CASSSAGLSNSPLHF.

The rearrangement joins TRBV11-2 to TRBJ2-3; D remains unclear. V dropped 5 bases and J dropped 4 bases, with 10 bases sitting between them. This CDR3 region has 13 residues. CDR1 and CDR2 from the germline V gene are SGHAT and FQNNGV. CDR3 nucleotide sequence: TGTGCCAGCAGCATGGTGGCACCAGATACGCAGTATTTT. This translates into CASSMVAPDTQYF.